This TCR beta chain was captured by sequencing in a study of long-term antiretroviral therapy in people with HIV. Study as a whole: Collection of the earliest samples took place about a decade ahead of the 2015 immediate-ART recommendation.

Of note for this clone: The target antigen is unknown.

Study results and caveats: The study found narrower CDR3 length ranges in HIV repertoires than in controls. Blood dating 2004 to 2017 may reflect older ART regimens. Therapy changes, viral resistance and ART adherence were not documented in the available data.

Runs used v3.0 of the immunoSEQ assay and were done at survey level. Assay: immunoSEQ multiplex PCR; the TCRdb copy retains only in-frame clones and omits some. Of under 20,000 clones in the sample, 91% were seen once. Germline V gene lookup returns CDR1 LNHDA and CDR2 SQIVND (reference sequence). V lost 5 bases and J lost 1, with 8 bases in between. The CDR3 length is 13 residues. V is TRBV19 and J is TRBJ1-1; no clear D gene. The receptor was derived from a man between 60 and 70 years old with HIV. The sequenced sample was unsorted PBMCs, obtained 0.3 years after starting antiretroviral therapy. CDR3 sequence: CASSLIANTEAFF. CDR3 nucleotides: TGTGCCAGTAGTTTAATAGCGAACACTGAAGCTTTCTTT.